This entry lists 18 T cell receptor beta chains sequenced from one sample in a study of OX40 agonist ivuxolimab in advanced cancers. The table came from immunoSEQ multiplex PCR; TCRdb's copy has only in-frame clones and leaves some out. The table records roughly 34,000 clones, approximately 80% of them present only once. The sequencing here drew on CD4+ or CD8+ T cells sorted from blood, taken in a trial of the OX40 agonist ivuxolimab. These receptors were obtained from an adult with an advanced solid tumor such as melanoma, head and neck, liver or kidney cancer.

The CDR3 DNA follows: TGTGCCAGCAGTCCTCGGGGCCTCCAAGAGACCCAGTACTTC. It encodes CASSPRGLQETQYF. The chain recombines TRBV27 with TRBJ2-5, with D perhaps TRBD1 or TRBD2 (5 bases each). Germline V gene data show CDR1 as MNHEY and CDR2 as SMNVEV (reference sequence). V lost 5 bases and J lost 1, with 11 bases in between. The CDR3 spans 14 residues.

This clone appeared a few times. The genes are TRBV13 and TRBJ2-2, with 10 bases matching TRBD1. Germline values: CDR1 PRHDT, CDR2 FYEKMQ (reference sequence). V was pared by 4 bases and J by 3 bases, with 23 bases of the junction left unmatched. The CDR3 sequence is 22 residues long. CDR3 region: CASSSLKMLRDRGEPYTGELFF. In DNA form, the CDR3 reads TGTGCCAGCAGCTCACTTAAGATGCTCCGGGACAGGGGTGAACCCTACACCGGGGAGCTGTTTTTT.

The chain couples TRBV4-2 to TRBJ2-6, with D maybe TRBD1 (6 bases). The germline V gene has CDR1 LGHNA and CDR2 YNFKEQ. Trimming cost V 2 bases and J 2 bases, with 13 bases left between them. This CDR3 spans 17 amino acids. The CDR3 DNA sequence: TGTGCCAGCAGCCAAACCCATTCAGGGGCTGGGGCCAACGTCCTGACTTTC. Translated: CASSQTHSGAGANVLTF.

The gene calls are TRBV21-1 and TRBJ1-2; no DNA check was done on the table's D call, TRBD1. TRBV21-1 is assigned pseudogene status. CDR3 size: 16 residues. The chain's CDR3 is CASSKDGDRGRNGYTF. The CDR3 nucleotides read TGTGCCAGCAGCAAAGACGGCGACAGGGGGCGTAATGGCTACACCTTC.

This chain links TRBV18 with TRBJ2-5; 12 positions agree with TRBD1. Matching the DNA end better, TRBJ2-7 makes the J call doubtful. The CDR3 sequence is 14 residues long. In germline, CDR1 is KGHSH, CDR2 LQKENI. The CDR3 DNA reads TGTGCCAGCTCAATTGGGACAGGGGGCAACGAGCAGTACTTC. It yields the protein CASSIGTGGNEQYF.

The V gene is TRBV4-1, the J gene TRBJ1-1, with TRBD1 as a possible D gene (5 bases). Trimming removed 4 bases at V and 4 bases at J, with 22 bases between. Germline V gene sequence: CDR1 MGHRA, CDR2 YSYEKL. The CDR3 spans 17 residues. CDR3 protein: CASSPETLGVRGTEAFF. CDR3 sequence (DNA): TGCGCCAGCAGCCCAGAAACCTTGGGGGTCCGGGGCACTGAAGCTTTCTTT.

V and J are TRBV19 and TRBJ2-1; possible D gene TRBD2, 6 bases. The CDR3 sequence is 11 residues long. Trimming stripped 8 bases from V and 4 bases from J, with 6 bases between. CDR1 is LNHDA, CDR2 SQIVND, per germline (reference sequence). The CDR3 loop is CASGTYNEQFF. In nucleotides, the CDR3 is TGTGCCAGTGGGACTTACAATGAGCAGTTCTTC.

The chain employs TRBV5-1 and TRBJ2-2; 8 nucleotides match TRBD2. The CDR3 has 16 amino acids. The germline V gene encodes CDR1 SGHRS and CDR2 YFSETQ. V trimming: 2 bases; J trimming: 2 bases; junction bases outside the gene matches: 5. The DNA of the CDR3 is TGCGCCAGCAGCTTTGAAGCGGGGGCCAACACCGGGGAGCTGTTTTTT. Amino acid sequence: CASSFEAGANTGELFF.

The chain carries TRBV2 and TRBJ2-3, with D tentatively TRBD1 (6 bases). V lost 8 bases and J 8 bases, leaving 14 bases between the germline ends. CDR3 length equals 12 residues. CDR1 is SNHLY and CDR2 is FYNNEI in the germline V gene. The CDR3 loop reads CASRTGLGTQYF. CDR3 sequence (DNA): TGTGCCAGCCGAACAGGGTTGGGTACGCAGTATTTT.

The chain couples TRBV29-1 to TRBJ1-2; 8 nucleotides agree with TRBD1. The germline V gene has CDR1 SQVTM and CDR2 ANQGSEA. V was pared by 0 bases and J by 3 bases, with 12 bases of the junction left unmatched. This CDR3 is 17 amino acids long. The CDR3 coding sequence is TGCAGCGTTGAAGATAAATCGTACGAGACAGGGGACTATGGCTACACCTTC. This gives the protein CSVEDKSYETGDYGYTF.

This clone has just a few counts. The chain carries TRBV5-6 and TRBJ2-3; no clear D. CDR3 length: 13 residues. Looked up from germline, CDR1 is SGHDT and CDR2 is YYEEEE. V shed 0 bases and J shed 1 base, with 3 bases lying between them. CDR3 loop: CASSLVGTDTQYF. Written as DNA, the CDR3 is TGTGCCAGCAGCTTGGTAGGCACAGATACGCAGTATTTT.

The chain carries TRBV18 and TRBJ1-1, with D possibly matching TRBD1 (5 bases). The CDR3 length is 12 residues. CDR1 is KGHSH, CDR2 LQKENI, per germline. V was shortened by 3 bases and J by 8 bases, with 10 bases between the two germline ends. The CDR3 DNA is TGTGCCAGCTCACCCCCCTGGGGCGAAGCTTTCTTT. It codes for CASSPPWGEAFF.

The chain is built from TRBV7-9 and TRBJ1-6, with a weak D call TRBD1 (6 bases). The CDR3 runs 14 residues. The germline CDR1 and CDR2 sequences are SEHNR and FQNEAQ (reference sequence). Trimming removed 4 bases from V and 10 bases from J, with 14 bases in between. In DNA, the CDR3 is TGTGCCAGCAGCTCGGAGGGGGAGGACTCACCCCTCCACTTT. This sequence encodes CASSSEGEDSPLHF.

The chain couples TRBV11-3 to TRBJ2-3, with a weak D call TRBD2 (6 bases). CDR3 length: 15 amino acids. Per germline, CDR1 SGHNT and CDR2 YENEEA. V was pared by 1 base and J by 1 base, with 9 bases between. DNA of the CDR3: TGTGCCAGCAGCTTAGCGGGGGAGCGCACAGATACGCAGTATTTT. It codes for CASSLAGERTDTQYF.

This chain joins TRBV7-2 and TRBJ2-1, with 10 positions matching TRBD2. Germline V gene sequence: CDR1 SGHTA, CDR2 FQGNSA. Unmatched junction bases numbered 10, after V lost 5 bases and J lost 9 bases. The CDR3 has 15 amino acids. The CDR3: CASSLLAGVLSEQFF. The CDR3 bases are TGTGCCAGCAGCCTGCTAGCGGGGGTTCTTAGTGAGCAGTTCTTC.

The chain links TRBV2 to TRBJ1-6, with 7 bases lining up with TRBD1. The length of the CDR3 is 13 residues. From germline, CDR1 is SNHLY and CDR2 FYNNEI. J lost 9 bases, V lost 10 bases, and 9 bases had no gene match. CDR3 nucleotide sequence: TGTGCCACCAGCGTGGCAGGGGGTTCACCCCTCCACTTT. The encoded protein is CATSVAGGSPLHF.

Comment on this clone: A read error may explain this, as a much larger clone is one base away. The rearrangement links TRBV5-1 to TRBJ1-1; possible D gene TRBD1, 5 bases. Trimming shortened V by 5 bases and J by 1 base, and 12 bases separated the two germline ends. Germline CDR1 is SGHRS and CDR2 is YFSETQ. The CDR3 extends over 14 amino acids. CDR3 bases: TGCGCCAGCAGGTGGGGGAAGACGAACACTGAAGCTTTCTTT. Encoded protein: CASRWGKTNTEAFF.

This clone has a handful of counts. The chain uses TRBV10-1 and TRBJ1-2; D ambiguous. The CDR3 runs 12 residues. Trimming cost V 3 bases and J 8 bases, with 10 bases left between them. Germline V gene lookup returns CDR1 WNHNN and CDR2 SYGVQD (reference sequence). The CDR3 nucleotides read TGCGCCAGCAGTGATCCCAATCGGGGCTACACCTTC. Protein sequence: CASSDPNRGYTF.